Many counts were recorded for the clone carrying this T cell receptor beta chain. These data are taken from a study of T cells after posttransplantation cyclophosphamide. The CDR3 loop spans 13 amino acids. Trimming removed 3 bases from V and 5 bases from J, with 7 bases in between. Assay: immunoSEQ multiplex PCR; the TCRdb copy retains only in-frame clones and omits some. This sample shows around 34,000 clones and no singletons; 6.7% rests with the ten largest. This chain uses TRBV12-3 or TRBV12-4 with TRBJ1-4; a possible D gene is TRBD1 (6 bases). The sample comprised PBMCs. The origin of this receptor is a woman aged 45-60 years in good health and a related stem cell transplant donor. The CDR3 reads CASSLRGNEKLFF. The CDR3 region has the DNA TGTGCCAGCAGTTTGAGGGGGAATGAAAAACTGTTTTTT.